The 6 T cell receptor beta chains in this list originate from one sample, sequenced in a study of naive and memory T cell subsets. The beta constant-region primer was an equimolar mix of two oligonucleotides covering TRBC1 and TRBC2. From the UMI-ligation and nested PCR reads, TCRdb called clonotypes with MiXCR, one entry per CDR3 protein. The sample shows 140,000 to 150,000 distinct CDR3 sequences, about a sixth of them seen only once. Material for sequencing was naive CD4+ T cells from blood. These receptor sequences come from a human donor in good health.

As to this clonotype: A much larger clone lies one base from this, so it may be a read error. The chain couples TRBV20-1 to TRBJ2-7; 14 bases are a match to TRBD2. CDR1 and CDR2 (germline): DFQATT, SNEGSKA (reference sequence). This CDR3 region has 16 residues. Unmatched junction bases numbered 7, after V lost 3 bases and J lost 3 bases. The CDR3 region is CSASPSGTSGSYEQYF. The CDR3 DNA sequence: TGCAGTGCTAGCCCCTCCGGGACTAGCGGGAGCTACGAGCAGTACTTC.

This clonotype has only a few counts. This chain uses TRBV5-1 with TRBJ2-1; D remains unclear. V lost 5 bases and J 2 bases, leaving 17 bases between the germline ends. The CDR3 length is 16 residues. Germline CDR1 reads SGHRS; CDR2 reads YFSETQ. The CDR3 bases are TGCGCCAGCAGTTCTGGGTGGGCTCCCCCCTACAATGAGCAGTTCTTC. Protein: CASSSGWAPPYNEQFF.

This clonotype was observed a single time. The chain uses TRBV28 and TRBJ1-3; 7 bases are shared with TRBD1. The CDR3 consists of 15 residues. Per the germline V gene, CDR1 is MDHEN and CDR2 is SYDVKM. Trimming removed 2 bases from V and 5 bases from J; junction bases left unmatched: 6. CDR3 sequence reads: CASSLAAGQRNTIYF. The CDR3 bases are TGTGCCAGCAGTTTAGCAGCGGGACAGAGAAACACCATATATTTT.

The chain combines TRBV5-1 with TRBJ2-7; D remains unclear. CDR1 and CDR2 (germline): SGHRS, YFSETQ. V was shortened by 4 bases and J by 4 bases, with 9 bases between the two germline ends. The CDR3 runs 12 residues. The CDR3: CASSLDQYEQYF. CDR3 DNA: TGCGCCAGCAGCCTCGACCAATACGAGCAGTACTTC.

As for this clonotype: A read error may produce the germline difference seen at one junction end. V gene TRBV6-6 combines with J gene TRBJ1-1; no clear D gene. The germline V gene encodes CDR1 MNHNY and CDR2 SVGAGI (reference sequence). This CDR3 region has 14 residues. The CDR3 coding sequence is TGTGACAGCAGTTACTTATCGGTGGGCACTGAAGCTTTCTTT. Its translation: CDSSYLSVGTEAFF.

The rearrangement uses TRBV20-1 and TRBJ2-5; 8 bases are shared with TRBD1. The CDR3 covers 14 residues. V dropped 5 bases and J dropped 2; count of bases not matched to a gene: 7. Germline assignment: CDR1 DFQATT and CDR2 SNEGSKA (reference sequence). The CDR3 sequence is CSAADRVYQETQYF. CDR3 bases: TGCAGTGCTGCGGACAGGGTATATCAAGAGACCCAGTACTTC.